Presented here are 14 T cell receptor beta chains from one specimen sequenced in a study of cytomegalovirus exposure and HLA in healthy donors. Here immunoSEQ multiplex PCR was the method, and the copy in TCRdb shows in-frame clones only, minus some. The table shows 95,000 to 150,000 clones, with 95% to 97% occurring only once. Sequenced sample: PBMCs. The receptors were gathered from a man younger than 35 in good health and CMV-seronegative.

This clone appeared once. The rearrangement uses TRBV9 and TRBJ2-2, with a possible D match to TRBD2 (5 bases). The CDR3 totals 16 residues. The germline CDR1 and CDR2 sequences are SGDLS and YYNGEE. V was shortened by 0 bases and J by 1 base, with 10 bases between the two germline ends. CDR3 nucleotide sequence: TGTGCCAGCAGCGTAGGAGGGAGTGTGAACACCGGGGAGCTGTTTTTT. It specifies CASSVGGSVNTGELFF. Supplemented by reference TRBV9 and TRBJ2-2, the full variable domain reads DSGVTQTPKHLITATGQRVTLRCSPRSGDLSVYWYQQSLDQGLQFLIQYYNGEERAKGNILERFSAQQFPDLHSELNLSSLELGDSALYFCASSVGGSVNTGELFFGEGSRLTVL.

V usage is TRBV9 and J usage is TRBJ1-5; 10 bases align to TRBD1. The germline V gene encodes CDR1 SGDLS and CDR2 YYNGEE. V lost 3 bases to trimming and J lost 6 bases; unmatched junction nucleotides: 3. The CDR3 is 14 residues long. DNA for the CDR3: TGTGCCAGCAGCGCGACAGGGGGCTTTCAGCCCCAGCATTTT. Translation: CASSATGGFQPQHF.

V usage is TRBV4-1 and J usage is TRBJ1-5; D unclear. The V gene lost 4 bases and the J gene lost 0 bases, with 10 bases spanning the gap. Germline V gene lookup returns CDR1 MGHRA and CDR2 YSYEKL. The CDR3 length is 15 residues. CDR3 bases: TGCGCCAGCAGCCCCGGGGATACTAGCAATCAGCCCCAGCATTTT. Protein: CASSPGDTSNQPQHF.

In its sample, this clone was seen a few times. The V gene is TRBV28, the J gene TRBJ2-7, with 8 bases aligning to TRBD2. Germline V gene lookup returns CDR1 MDHEN and CDR2 SYDVKM. Trimming cost V 3 bases and J 4 bases; bases outside gene matches: 11. The CDR3 sequence is 16 residues long. In DNA, the CDR3 is TGTGCCAGCAGTTTCGTTCTACGGGAGGGCCTGTACGAGCAGTACTTC. This translates into CASSFVLREGLYEQYF.

The chain combines TRBV9 with TRBJ2-1; tentative D call: TRBD2 (6 bases). Germline-derived CDR1 and CDR2 are SGDLS and YYNGEE. Trimming left V 3 bases short and J 8 bases short, with 15 bases between. CDR3 length equals 14 residues. In nucleotides, the CDR3 is TGTGCCAGCAGCGAGGGACTGCCGTTGGATGAGCAGTTCTTC. Its translation: CASSEGLPLDEQFF.

The J gene is TRBJ1-2, the V gene TRBV7-9, with D possibly being TRBD1 (6 bases). V lost 4 bases to trimming and J lost 6 bases, with 18 bases between them. The CDR3 spans 15 residues. Germline values: CDR1 SEHNR, CDR2 FQNEAQ (reference sequence). Here the CDR3 reads CASSSQNRVSDGYTF. The CDR3 nucleotides read TGTGCCAGCAGCTCTCAAAACAGGGTATCTGATGGCTACACCTTC.

The rearrangement uses TRBV6-6 and TRBJ2-7, with TRBD1 matching over 9 bases. With 4 bases clipped from V and 2 bases from J, the junction kept 3 bases outside the gene matches. CDR1 is MNHNY and CDR2 is SVGAGI in the germline V gene (reference sequence). CDR3 length equals 14 residues. The CDR3 DNA is TGTGCCAGCAGTTCCCGGGACAGGGCCTACGAGCAGTACTTC. Protein sequence: CASSSRDRAYEQYF.

The rearrangement joins TRBV9 to TRBJ2-7, with D perhaps TRBD2 (6 bases). This CDR3 spans 14 amino acids. Germline V gene lookup returns CDR1 SGDLS and CDR2 YYNGEE. Trimming cost V 4 bases and J 9 bases, with 20 bases left between them. The CDR3 nucleotides read TGTGCCAGCAGCCCGGGGTACGGGAGATCGGCGCAGTACTTC. Amino acids: CASSPGYGRSAQYF.

This rearrangement joins TRBV7-2 to TRBJ1-2; TRBD1 matches at 9 bases. Per germline, CDR1 SGHTA and CDR2 FQGNSA. Unmatched junction bases numbered 15, after V lost 5 bases and J lost 8 bases. This CDR3 is 16 amino acids long. The CDR3 protein is CASSRLPGQGVGGYTF. For the CDR3, the DNA is TGTGCCAGCAGCCGTCTACCGGGACAGGGCGTGGGAGGCTACACCTTC.

The chain combines TRBV7-8 with TRBJ2-1; 8 bases are a match to TRBD2. The germline CDR1 and CDR2 sequences are SGHVS and FQNEAQ. J gave up 8 bases and V 2 bases, and 5 bases lay outside the gene matches. There are 14 residues in the CDR3. CDR3 residues: CASSLSAGEDEQFF. In DNA, the CDR3 is TGTGCCAGCAGCTTATCAGCGGGAGAGGATGAGCAGTTCTTC.

V is TRBV27 and J is TRBJ1-1, with TRBD1 identical over 8 bases. CDR1 and CDR2 (germline): MNHEY, SMNVEV (reference sequence). The CDR3 contains 13 residues. J lost 5 bases, V lost 4 bases, and 3 bases had no gene match. The CDR3 loop reads CASSSDRGTEAFF. CDR3 nucleotides: TGTGCCAGCAGTTCCGACAGGGGTACTGAAGCTTTCTTT.

This sequence joins TRBV7-2 and TRBJ2-2; D remains unclear. Germline CDR1 is SGHTA and CDR2 is FQGNSA. Trimming shortened V by 1 base and J by 9 bases, and 6 bases separated the two germline ends. The length of the CDR3 is 12 residues. This CDR3 reads CASSLDSRELFF. The CDR3 DNA sequence: TGTGCCAGCAGCTTAGACTCGAGGGAGCTGTTTTTT. Filled out from reference TRBV7-2 and TRBJ2-2, the complete variable domain reads GAGVSQSPSNKVTEKGKDVELRCDPISGHTALYWYRQSLGQGLEFLIYFQGNSAPDKSGLPSDRFSAERTGGSVSTLTIQRTQQEDSAVYLCASSLDSRELFFGEGSRLTVL.

The chain carries TRBV30 and TRBJ2-1, with 9 bases fitting TRBD2. The V segment lost 1 base and the J segment 7 bases; nucleotides outside the gene matches: 8. This CDR3 contains 15 residues. CDR1 GTSNPN and CDR2 SVGIG come from the germline V gene (reference sequence). The CDR3: CAWSAHLAGHNEQFF. The CDR3 nucleotides read TGTGCCTGGAGTGCCCATCTAGCGGGACATAATGAGCAGTTCTTC.

The gene calls are TRBV6-6 and TRBJ1-1; TRBD1 might be the D (5 bases). Trimming cost V 2 bases and J 1 base, with 8 bases left between them. This CDR3 region has 14 residues. The germline gives CDR1 MNHNY, CDR2 SVGAGI (reference sequence). The DNA of the CDR3 is TGTGCCAGCAGTTACCTCGACAGGAACACTGAAGCTTTCTTT. As protein: CASSYLDRNTEAFF.